The 29 T cell receptor beta chains presented below share a single source sample, sequenced in a study of T cell responses to AZD1222 COVID-19 vaccine. Assay used: immunoSEQ multiplex PCR; TCRdb lists only in-frame clones, some missing. The sample yields fewer than 250,000 clones, approximately 92% seen once. Specimen: peripheral blood, collected on day 0 of AZD1222 vaccination. These receptors came from an adult in good health.

CDR3: CASSYTETVPKNIQYF. The CDR3 DNA reads TGTGCCAGCAGTTATACCGAGACAGTGCCCAAAAACATTCAGTACTTC. The chain uses TRBV6-2 or TRBV6-3 and TRBJ2-4; tentatively, D is TRBD1 (5 bases). The V end lost 3 bases, the J end lost 2 bases, and 14 bases lay between the germline ends. The CDR3 spans 16 residues. Germline values: CDR1 MNHEY, CDR2 SVGEGT.

The V gene is TRBV11-2, the J gene TRBJ1-3; no firm D call. The CDR3 contains 17 residues. Trimming removed 1 base at V and 0 bases at J, with 13 bases between. Germline V CDR1 and CDR2: SGHAT, FQNNGV. The CDR3 spells CASSLAPKGRSGNTIYF. In DNA form, the CDR3 reads TGTGCCAGCAGCTTAGCCCCCAAGGGCCGCTCTGGAAACACCATATATTTT.

The chain joins TRBV19 to TRBJ1-4; D gene ambiguous. Germline V gene lookup returns CDR1 LNHDA and CDR2 SQIVND (reference sequence). Trimming removed 6 bases at V and 4 bases at J, with 18 bases between. The CDR3 consists of 16 residues. CDR3 region: CASSGRVGVFNEKLFF. DNA for the CDR3: TGTGCCAGTAGCGGGCGCGTAGGAGTATTTAATGAAAAACTGTTTTTT.

The chain joins TRBV5-8 to TRBJ1-2, with TRBD1 matching over 7 bases. V trimming: 5 bases; J trimming: 4 bases; junction bases outside the gene matches: 8. The germline V gene encodes CDR1 SGHTS and CDR2 YDEGEE. This CDR3 is built from 14 residues. The CDR3 DNA is TGTGCCAGCAGTTTCAACAGGGGAAGCTATGGCTACACCTTC. Its translation is CASSFNRGSYGYTF.

This chain links TRBV7-9 with TRBJ1-1; D not certain. Per germline, CDR1 SEHNR and CDR2 FQNEAQ (reference sequence). This CDR3 comprises 13 residues. V shed 4 bases and J shed 3 bases, with 9 bases lying between them. CDR3 nucleotide sequence: TGTGCCAGCAGCTCGGTGGGCGACACTGAAGCTTTCTTT. Its protein product is CASSSVGDTEAFF.

The rearrangement joins TRBV28 to TRBJ2-3, with D tentatively TRBD1 or TRBD2 (5 bases each). Germline CDR1 and CDR2: MDHEN and SYDVKM. The CDR3 loop spans 14 amino acids. Deletions cut 5 bases from V and 4 bases from J, with 13 bases between. CDR3 protein: CASSPAGTSDTQYF. The DNA for the CDR3 is TGTGCCAGCAGTCCAGCCGGGACGTCAGATACGCAGTATTTT. Full variable domain (rest looked up from reference TRBV28 and TRBJ2-3): DVKVTQSSRYLVKRTGEKVFLECVQDMDHENMFWYRQDPGLGLRLIYFSYDVKMKEKGDIPEGYSVSREKKERFSLILESASTNQTSMYLCASSPAGTSDTQYFGPGTRLTVL.

V usage is TRBV19 and J usage is TRBJ1-6; D unclear. V lost 8 bases and J lost 10, with 15 bases in between. The V gene's germline CDR1 is LNHDA and CDR2 SQIVND (reference sequence). CDR3 size: 13 residues. CDR3 nucleotide sequence: TGTGCCAGTTCGCAGCTTGCAGGATCACCCCTCCACTTT. This gives the protein CASSQLAGSPLHF.

The chain employs TRBV20-1 and TRBJ1-5, with 8 bases that match TRBD1. V gave up 3 bases and J gave up 6 bases; unmatched junction bases: 7. CDR3 length: 14 amino acids. Per germline, CDR1 DFQATT and CDR2 SNEGSKA (reference sequence). CDR3 amino acids: CSASRRGRVQPQHF. In nucleotides, the CDR3 is TGCAGTGCTAGTCGCAGGGGGCGGGTTCAGCCCCAGCATTTT.

On this clone itself: Different DNA sequences within this sample yield the same CDR3. The gene calls are TRBV27 and TRBJ2-4, with D unresolved. CDR1 and CDR2 from the germline V gene are MNHEY and SMNVEV (reference sequence). This CDR3 has 13 amino acids. V was shortened by 4 bases and J by 7 bases, with 11 bases between the two germline ends. The CDR3 sequence: CASSSSLGNIQYF. CDR3 sequence (DNA): TGTGCCAGCAGTTCGTCCTTAGGGAACATTCAGTACTTC.

The chain couples TRBV7-9 to TRBJ1-1; D call uncertain. The CDR3 has 12 residues. The germline CDR1 and CDR2 sequences are SEHNR and FQNEAQ (reference sequence). Trimming cost V 0 bases and J 6 bases, with 5 bases left between them. The CDR3 protein is CASSLAAAEAFF. The CDR3 bases are TGTGCCAGCAGCTTAGCGGCGGCTGAAGCTTTCTTT.

The rearrangement joins TRBV24-1 to TRBJ2-3, with TRBD1 matching 8 bases. CDR1 is KGHDR, CDR2 SFDVKD, per germline. V shed 4 bases and J 3 bases; nucleotides not matched to a gene: 8. The CDR3 is made up of 16 amino acids. This CDR3 is CATSDPGQDSTDTQYF. In DNA form, the CDR3 reads TGTGCCACCAGTGACCCGGGACAGGACTCTACAGATACGCAGTATTTT.

The V and J genes are TRBV10-3 and TRBJ2-5; TRBD1 aligns across 7 bases. The V gene end was trimmed by 11 bases and the J gene end by 3 bases; junction bases not matched to a gene: 12. Looked up from germline, CDR1 is ENHRY and CDR2 is SYGVKD. The CDR3 is 14 residues long. The CDR3 coding sequence is TGTGCCTCTTCGCCATCGACAGGGAAAGAGACCCAGTACTTC. Residues: CASSPSTGKETQYF.

The J gene is TRBJ2-3, the V gene TRBV19; TRBD1 matches at 7 bases. Per germline, CDR1 LNHDA and CDR2 SQIVND (reference sequence). CDR3 size: 15 residues. V lost 3 bases and J lost 4; bases outside the gene matches: 7. The CDR3 coding sequence is TGTGCCAGTAGTATTGGTGACAGGGTGGCAGATACGCAGTATTTT. Translation gives CASSIGDRVADTQYF.

The chain employs TRBV27 and TRBJ1-4; D is undetermined. The V end was cut by 2 bases, the J end by 8 bases, with 12 bases between. The CDR3 loop spans 14 amino acids. Germline loops: CDR1 MNHEY, CDR2 SMNVEV (reference sequence). The CDR3 protein is CASSLTGLGEKLFF. In DNA form, the CDR3 reads TGTGCCAGCAGTTTAACTGGCTTGGGGGAAAAACTGTTTTTT.

J is TRBJ1-1 and V is TRBV5-8, with D hard to call. This CDR3 has 15 residues. V shed 4 bases and J shed 5 bases, with 18 bases lying between them. Germline V lookup: CDR1 SGHTS, CDR2 YDEGEE. In DNA, the CDR3 is TGTGCCAGCAGCATCGGACGGGGAGGTGGAACTGAAGCTTTCTTT. It encodes CASSIGRGGGTEAFF.

The count of this clone is one. The genes are TRBV19 and TRBJ1-5; D remains unclear. V was trimmed by 5 bases and J by 7 bases, leaving 12 bases between them. The CDR3 length is 13 residues. Germline V lookup: CDR1 LNHDA, CDR2 SQIVND (reference sequence). The CDR3 reads CASSPPRRQPQHF. In DNA, the CDR3 is TGTGCCAGTAGTCCCCCAAGGAGACAGCCCCAGCATTTT.

The V gene is TRBV3-1 (or the pseudogene TRBV3-2), the J gene TRBJ1-2; unclear D gene. The CDR3 is 13 residues long. The V gene lost 0 bases and the J gene lost 10 bases, with 12 bases spanning the gap. The germline gives CDR1 LGHDT, CDR2 YNNKEL (reference sequence). The CDR3 loop reads CASSQEPQFIYTF. The CDR3 DNA reads as TGTGCCAGCAGCCAAGAACCCCAGTTTATCTACACCTTC.

Here the CDR3 reads CASSKDRGSGANVLTF. CDR3 nucleotide sequence: TGTGCCAGCAGTAAGGACAGAGGCTCTGGGGCCAACGTCCTGACTTTC. The chain couples TRBV7-9 to TRBJ2-6; D possibly corresponds to TRBD1 (6 bases). Germline V lookup: CDR1 SEHNR, CDR2 FQNEAQ (reference sequence). The length of the CDR3 is 16 residues. V lost 6 bases to trimming and J lost 0 bases, with 12 bases between them.

DNA for the CDR3: TGTGCCAGTAGCCGCTCCGGACAGGACCCCGAAGCTTTCTTT. Its protein is CASSRSGQDPEAFF. V usage is TRBV19 and J usage is TRBJ1-1; TRBD1 matches 7 bases. The V gene end was trimmed by 6 bases and the J gene end by 8 bases; junction bases not matched to a gene: 12. CDR1 is LNHDA and CDR2 is SQIVND in the germline V gene (reference sequence). This CDR3 is built from 14 residues.

The chain employs TRBV11-2 and TRBJ2-2, with 8 positions matching TRBD2. CDR3 length equals 15 residues. With 3 bases clipped from V and 6 bases from J, the junction kept 6 bases outside the gene matches. The germline gives CDR1 SGHAT, CDR2 FQNNGV. CDR3 DNA sequence: TGTGCCAGCAGCTTGGGGACTAGGGGTTCCGGGGAGCTGTTTTTT. Residues: CASSLGTRGSGELFF.

This chain links TRBV27 with TRBJ1-1; D unresolved. The V end lost 6 bases, the J end lost 10 bases, and 18 bases lay between the germline ends. The CDR3 contains 13 residues. Germline-derived CDR1 and CDR2 are MNHEY and SMNVEV (reference sequence). The CDR3 coding sequence is TGTGCCAGCAGCTCAACTCCGACCGGTGCAGCTTTCTTT. This encodes CASSSTPTGAAFF.

The chain has TRBV2 and TRBJ1-6; D gene unclear. From germline, CDR1 is SNHLY and CDR2 FYNNEI. Trimming left V 3 bases short and J 0 bases short, with 9 bases between. The length of the CDR3 is 16 residues. The CDR3 DNA sequence: TGTGCCAGCAGTGAGAGAGGGATCTCCTATAATTCACCCCTCCACTTT. This translates into CASSERGISYNSPLHF.

J is TRBJ2-7 and V is TRBV10-3, with a possible D match to TRBD1 (5 bases). Trimming removed 2 bases from V and 4 bases from J, with 18 bases in between. Germline V gives CDR1 ENHRY, CDR2 SYGVKD. This CDR3 contains 16 residues. The CDR3 spells CAISETVQGKTYEQYF. CDR3 coding DNA: TGTGCCATCAGTGAGACGGTCCAGGGAAAAACGTACGAGCAGTACTTC.

The chain joins TRBV7-9 to TRBJ2-3; D remains unclear. In germline, CDR1 is SEHNR, CDR2 FQNEAQ (reference sequence). Trimming removed 6 bases from V and 6 bases from J, with 10 bases in between. The CDR3 spans 12 residues. The CDR3 DNA sequence: TGTGCCAGCAGGAGGATGGCGGATACGCAGTATTTT. It yields the protein CASRRMADTQYF.

V gene TRBV6-5 combines with J gene TRBJ1-2; 9 bases map to TRBD1. Looked up from germline, CDR1 is MNHEY and CDR2 is SVGAGI. The CDR3 totals 16 residues. V lost 4 bases, J lost 7 bases, and 13 bases stayed unmatched. The DNA of the CDR3 is TGTGCCAGCAGTTCGGACAGGGGCTACGCTAGTGGTGGCTACACCTTC. Amino acids: CASSSDRGYASGGYTF.

The chain employs TRBV7-2 and TRBJ2-7; 9 positions agree with TRBD1. The CDR3 consists of 14 residues. The J segment lost 7 bases and the V segment lost 1 base, leaving 5 bases of the junction unmatched. Germline V gene lookup returns CDR1 SGHTA and CDR2 FQGNSA. The CDR3 is CASSLGTGVREQYF. The CDR3, as DNA: TGTGCCAGCAGCTTAGGGACAGGGGTAAGGGAGCAGTACTTC.

The chain carries TRBV12-5 and TRBJ1-2, with D possibly matching TRBD1 (6 bases). Trimming took off 0 bases at V and 4 bases at J, with 15 bases between the two ends. Germline V gives CDR1 LGHNT, CDR2 FRNRAP. This CDR3 contains 16 residues. CDR3 residues: CASGLVLSQGSYGYTF. The CDR3 nucleotides are TGTGCTAGTGGTTTGGTACTGTCACAGGGAAGCTATGGCTACACCTTC.

This clone was detected only once. V and J are TRBV19 and TRBJ1-2, with D hard to call. Germline CDR1 reads LNHDA; CDR2 reads SQIVND (reference sequence). With 4 bases removed from V and 4 bases from J, the gap between germline ends came to 4 bases. This CDR3 comprises 11 residues. CDR3 in DNA: TGTGCCAGTAGTAACGGCTATGGCTACACCTTC. Protein sequence: CASSNGYGYTF.

This clone has more than one count but fewer than ten. The rearrangement links TRBV4-2 to TRBJ1-5; D is uncertain. Per germline, CDR1 LGHNA and CDR2 YNFKEQ. V lost 0 bases, J lost 2 bases, and 8 bases lay in between. The CDR3 sequence is 15 residues long. CDR3 amino acids: CASSQDMTGNQPQHF. In nucleotides, the CDR3 is TGTGCCAGCAGCCAAGATATGACGGGCAATCAGCCCCAGCATTTT.